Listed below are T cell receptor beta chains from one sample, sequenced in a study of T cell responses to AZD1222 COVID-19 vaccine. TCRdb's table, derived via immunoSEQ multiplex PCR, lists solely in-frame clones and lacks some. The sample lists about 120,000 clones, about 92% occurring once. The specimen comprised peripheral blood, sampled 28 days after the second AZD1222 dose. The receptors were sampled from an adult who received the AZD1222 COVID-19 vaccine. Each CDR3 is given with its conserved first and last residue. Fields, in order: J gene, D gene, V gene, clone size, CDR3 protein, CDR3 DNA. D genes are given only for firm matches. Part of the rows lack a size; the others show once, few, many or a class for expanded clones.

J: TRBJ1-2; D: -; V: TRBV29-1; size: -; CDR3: CSVTVGEGYTF; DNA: TGCAGCGTTACAGTGGGTGAGGGCTACACCTTC
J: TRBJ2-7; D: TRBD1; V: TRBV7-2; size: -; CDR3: CASSRGQGITYSGEQYF; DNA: TGTGCCAGCAGCCGCGGACAGGGGATAACTTACTCGGGGGAGCAGTACTTC
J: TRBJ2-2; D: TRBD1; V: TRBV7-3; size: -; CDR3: CASSTGQGGTGELFF; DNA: TGTGCCAGCAGTACCGGACAGGGCGGCACCGGGGAGCTGTTTTTT
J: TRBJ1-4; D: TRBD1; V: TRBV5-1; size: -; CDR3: CASSLQGGNEKLFF; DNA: TGCGCCAGCAGCTTACAGGGGGGGAATGAAAAACTGTTTTTT
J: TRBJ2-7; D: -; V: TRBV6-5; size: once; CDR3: CASRDRGDEQYF; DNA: TGTGCCAGCAGAGACAGAGGGGACGAGCAGTACTTC
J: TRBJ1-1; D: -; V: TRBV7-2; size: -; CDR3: CASSLVGRGNTEAFF; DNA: TGTGCCAGCAGCTTAGTCGGCAGGGGTAACACTGAAGCTTTCTTT
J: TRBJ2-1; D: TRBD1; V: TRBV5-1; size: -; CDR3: CASRVGTGAYNEQFF; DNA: TGCGCCAGCAGAGTTGGGACAGGGGCTTACAATGAACAGTTCTTC
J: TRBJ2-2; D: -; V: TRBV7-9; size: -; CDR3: CASPAEGWTGELFF; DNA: TGTGCCAGCCCCGCGGAGGGGTGGACCGGGGAGCTGTTTTTT
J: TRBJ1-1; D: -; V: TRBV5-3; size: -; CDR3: CAGSWTEAFF; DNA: TGTGCCGGTTCATGGACTGAAGCTTTCTTT
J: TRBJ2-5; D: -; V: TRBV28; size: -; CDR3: CATQAGQIETQYF; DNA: TGTGCCACTCAAGCGGGACAGATAGAGACCCAGTACTTC
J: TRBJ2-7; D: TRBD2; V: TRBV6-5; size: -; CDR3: CASRQRDGQFYEQYF; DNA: TGTGCCAGCAGACAGCGGGACGGACAATTCTACGAGCAGTACTTC
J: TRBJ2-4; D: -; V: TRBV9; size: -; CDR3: CASSVVGLGDILAKNIQYF; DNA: TGTGCCAGCAGCGTAGTAGGACTAGGGGACATCCTAGCCAAAAACATTCAGTACTTC
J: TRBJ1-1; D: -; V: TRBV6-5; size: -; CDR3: CASSYSRGARNTEAFF; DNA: TGTGCCAGCAGTTACTCTAGGGGGGCCCGAAACACTGAAGCTTTCTTT
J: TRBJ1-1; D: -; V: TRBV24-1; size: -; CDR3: CATSTGYTEAFF; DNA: TGTGCCACCAGTACAGGGTATACTGAAGCTTTCTTT
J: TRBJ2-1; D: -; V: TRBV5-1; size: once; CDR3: CASSLGTNNEQFF; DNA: TGCGCCAGCAGCTTGGGCACGAACAATGAGCAGTTCTTC
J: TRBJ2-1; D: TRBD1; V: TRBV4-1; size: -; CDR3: CASSKTGGGYNEQFF; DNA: TGCGCCAGCAGCAAAACAGGGGGCGGTTACAATGAGCAGTTCTTC